This is a list of T cell receptor beta chains from one sample in a study of identical twins. MiXCR, run by TCRdb on the 5' RACE reads, gives a single entry per CDR3 protein. The sample contains over 600,000 distinct CDR3 sequences, over 20% of which appear only once. These records were also assigned to another study, of T cells expressing NK-cell markers.

The sample was PBMCs. The receptors stem from a woman aged 18-29 years in good health. Both conserved end residues are part of each CDR3. Fields, in order: V gene, J gene, CDR3 protein.

V: TRBV12-3/TRBV12-4
J: TRBJ1-4
CDR3: CASSSFATNEKLFF

V: TRBV20-1
J: TRBJ2-3
CDR3: CSASPGHGGTDTQYF

V: TRBV29-1
J: TRBJ2-2
CDR3: CSVGKGQGTGELFF

V: TRBV12-3/TRBV12-4
J: TRBJ2-3
CDR3: CASRRGLVGSTDTQYF

V: TRBV20-1
J: TRBJ1-1
CDR3: CSAWAAREETEAFF

V: TRBV5-6
J: TRBJ2-3
CDR3: CASRTLGTNTDTQYF

V: TRBV20-1
J: TRBJ1-3
CDR3: CSAVPGRTSDTIYF

V: TRBV5-6
J: TRBJ2-1
CDR3: CASSLEGGNEQFF

V: TRBV12-3/TRBV12-4
J: TRBJ2-3
CDR3: CASSFMTTARDTQYF

V: TRBV5-6
J: TRBJ2-5
CDR3: CASSWGPGSQETQYF

V: TRBV27
J: TRBJ2-7
CDR3: CAVKRGIHEQYF

V: TRBV4-3
J: TRBJ2-5
CDR3: CASSPTRTSGGQETQYF

V: TRBV7-9
J: TRBJ2-5
CDR3: CASSLKGLATQETQYF

V: TRBV29-1
J: TRBJ2-5
CDR3: CSVLFGAGGETQYF

V: TRBV12-1
J: TRBJ2-2
CDR3: CASSFGPLCWVLFF

V: TRBV12-3/TRBV12-4
J: TRBJ2-1
CDR3: CASSFWTINEQFF

V: TRBV12-3/TRBV12-4
J: TRBJ2-6
CDR3: CASNLAGSGANVLTF

V: TRBV12-3/TRBV12-4
J: TRBJ2-7
CDR3: CASSPRVGEQYF

V: TRBV20-1
J: TRBJ2-3
CDR3: CSASWTGSTDTQYF

V: TRBV5-1
J: TRBJ2-1
CDR3: CASSLRQGYEQFF

V: TRBV7-6
J: TRBJ2-1
CDR3: CASSGRPTYNEQFF

V: TRBV6-1
J: TRBJ2-1
CDR3: CASSLRAGLRDEQFF

V: TRBV6-1
J: TRBJ2-1
CDR3: CASSTLSGSYNEQFF

V: TRBV20-1
J: TRBJ1-1
CDR3: CSATDQLGRAFF

V: TRBV20-1
J: TRBJ2-7
CDR3: CSARGQGRNEQYF

V: TRBV6-1
J: TRBJ2-5
CDR3: CASWTGWHSETQYF

V: TRBV19
J: TRBJ2-5
CDR3: CASSKGRQETQYF

V: TRBV5-1
J: TRBJ2-5
CDR3: CASSLDPSGTQYF

V: TRBV5-8
J: TRBJ1-2
CDR3: CASSLRTGKPNYGYTF

V: TRBV11-3
J: TRBJ2-3
CDR3: CASSPTGGGADTQYF

V: TRBV10-3
J: TRBJ2-2
CDR3: CAISESSQNTGELFF

V: TRBV4-3
J: TRBJ2-1
CDR3: CASSPLPGNEQFF

V: TRBV5-6
J: TRBJ2-7
CDR3: CASSPGGRRTYEQYF

V: TRBV6-6
J: TRBJ1-1
CDR3: CASSLSAGEAFF

V: TRBV11-3
J: TRBJ2-3
CDR3: CASSSWTGADTQYF

V: TRBV3-1
J: TRBJ2-5
CDR3: CASSKQLSRDRVDTETQYF

V: TRBV5-1
J: TRBJ2-5
CDR3: CASQDRGETQYF

V: TRBV7-2
J: TRBJ2-1
CDR3: CASSLGEWRQFF

V: TRBV18
J: TRBJ2-7
CDR3: CASSPLAGDNSYEQYF

V: TRBV6-1
J: TRBJ2-3
CDR3: CASSEAGGPSTDTQYF

V: TRBV29-1
J: TRBJ2-5
CDR3: CSVATPTYQETQYF

V: TRBV9
J: TRBJ2-1
CDR3: CASSTINFNEQFF

V: TRBV7-9
J: TRBJ2-1
CDR3: CASGRGGAGNEQFF

V: TRBV5-1
J: TRBJ2-6
CDR3: CASSLEYRGSSGANVLTF

V: TRBV5-1
J: TRBJ2-1
CDR3: CASSPGGGPGFKNNEQFF

V: TRBV5-1
J: TRBJ1-1
CDR3: CASSLEGGFSTEAFF

V: TRBV14
J: TRBJ2-7
CDR3: CASSQDLQKQYF

V: TRBV7-9
J: TRBJ2-1
CDR3: CASSPQLGKGDEQFF

V: TRBV12-3/TRBV12-4
J: TRBJ2-2
CDR3: CAYTLGGFGELFF

V: TRBV7-9
J: TRBJ2-4
CDR3: CASSPRTGWNIQYF

V: TRBV5-1
J: TRBJ2-1
CDR3: CASRGGRTSGNNEQFF

V: TRBV28
J: TRBJ2-5
CDR3: CASSREGDQETQYF

V: TRBV20-1
J: TRBJ2-3
CDR3: CSAPQVGDTQYF

V: TRBV20-1
J: TRBJ2-5
CDR3: CSARKTGGLTETQYF

V: TRBV29-1
J: TRBJ2-4
CDR3: CSVVDLAGAKNIQYF

V: TRBV12-3/TRBV12-4
J: TRBJ2-3
CDR3: CASSGGLAGGQYF

V: TRBV7-9
J: TRBJ2-7
CDR3: CASSPGARGGQYF

V: TRBV6-1
J: TRBJ2-2
CDR3: CASSRMLIGTANTGELFF

V: TRBV2
J: TRBJ1-6
CDR3: CASSSGTGHSPLHF